This TCR beta chain appears in the sequencing data of a study of beta chain features in type 1 diabetes (dated by TCRdb to about 2018). About the investigation overall: Mean age, gender distribution, total cell number and subset yield were not different between patients and healthy donors. A total of roughly 100 million sorted cells were examined across all samples, and a strong correlation was observed between cell number per subset and RNA yield. In the study, TCRB repertoires of sorted circulating CD4+ T cell subsets from recently diagnosed type 1 diabetes patients were compared with those of matched healthy donors. Regulatory and stem cell-like memory subsets were isolated from only 8 patients and 8 healthy donors, whereas naive and central memory subsets came from all 28 donors.

The entire isolated RNA was reverse transcribed using the High Capacity cDNA Reverse Transcription Kit, and thus expressed TCRB transcripts were sequenced. Deep immunoSEQ sequencing was performed on naive, central memory and regulatory T cell samples, with an average of around 3.5 million total reads per sample. Sorted cells were lysed in RLT buffer and RNA was extracted with DNase-treated RNeasy Micro or Mini kits, depending on cell number. Each cell subset was processed on its own to prevent cross-contamination, while patient and healthy donor samples were processed together. TCRB sequences were amplified from cDNA with the immunoSEQ multiplex PCR, producing 87-bp fragments spanning the CDR3 region. Amplicons were sequenced on the Illumina HiSeq platform. Under the source paper's analysis protocol: Synthetic template baselines were used to correct PCR bias computationally, reads within Hamming distance 2 were collapsed together, and singletons that could not be merged were discarded. By aligning reads against IMGT, V, D and J genes, CDR3 length, and insertions or deletions at six rearrangement sites were assigned. Within each subset, clonotype counts were normalized to the number of sorted cells before true diversity and Gini coefficients were calculated with the tcR R package. The overlap coefficient, calculated on TCRB nucleotide sequences, was used to measure repertoire sharing. Out-of-frame TCRB sequences from naive cells were analyzed as a proxy for the pre-selection repertoire. The clones in this table, taken by TCRdb from immuneACCESS, are in-frame only. Not every clone is retained; where verified, under half of the shortfall comes from an unresolved V gene, and the cause of the rest is unknown. That table gives V, J and clone size, and the DNA gave D and trimming. The sample contains approximately 250,000 clones, 15% to 20% of them found a single time. About 0.085% of the sample lies in the top ten.

For this clone: Its antigen remains unidentified. No base quality information exists; no much larger clone differs at one position.

What the study reported, not specific to this receptor: Fewer insertions and more nucleotide deletions at VDJ recombination sites were observed in patients with type 1 diabetes, implying thymic rearrangement abnormalities. Only small numbers of individuals were included in the HLA sub-analyses, which left unresolved whether HLA type had any influence on TCRB rearrangement. Naive, central memory and regulatory TCRB repertoires appeared to be more similar among patients than among healthy donors. Shorter templates might be favored by PCR, yet because patient and control samples were amplified and corrected together, any such skew would affect both groups equally. In all four CD4+ subsets, TCRB CDR3 length was moderately but significantly shorter in type 1 diabetes patients. Because cDNA was sequenced instead of genomic DNA, highly expressing activated cells could be over-represented, though the groups showed no difference in activation or CD3 levels.

The germline V and J ends show losses of 7 bases and 2 bases respectively, and no gene match explains 10 bases of the junction. From cysteine to phenylalanine, the CDR3 is 15 amino acids long. Of all the DNA, just the CDR3 is kept, 45 bases in frame from base 1. The germline V gene yields MDHEN for CDR1 and SYDVKM for CDR2. Each donor gave one peripheral blood draw, roughly 110 mL on average, collected into heparinised tubes. A BD FACSAria II and a panel including CD45RO, CCR7, CD25, CD127, CD95 and CD27 were used to sort naive, central memory, regulatory and stem cell-like memory CD4+ T cells. Every sorted population had a purity above 95%. Right away, PBMCs were isolated by Lymphoprep density gradient centrifugation and were stained directly, with no culture step. So that batch effects would be minimized, each experiment stained and sorted samples in pairs, pairing one healthy donor with one patient.

Material: naive CD4+ T cells from blood. This specimen's cell subset or site label, interpreted: true naive CD4+ T cells. The chain is assembled from TRBV28 and TRBJ2-7; a stretch of 8 junction bases matches TRBD1. The TCR was taken from a man aged 30-40 years with type 1 diabetes. The CDR3 region: CASNLGTGGTYEQYF. The DNA sequence reads TGTGCCAGCAATCTGGGGACAGGCGGAACCTACGAGCAGTACTTC.